What follows are 14 T cell receptor beta chains derived from one specimen sequenced in a study of blood T cell repertoires in COVID-19. Produced via immunoSEQ multiplex PCR; TCRdb's table is partial and in-frame only. The sample holds 120,000 to 150,000 clones, roughly three quarters seen once. Sequenced sample: peripheral blood. The source of these receptors is a man over 45 with active or convalescent COVID-19.

The CDR3 DNA reads TGTGCCAGCAGTGAAGCTTTGGTTACAGGGGAGCTGTTTTTT. It is translated as CASSEALVTGELFF. The chain recombines TRBV2 with TRBJ2-2; the D is unclear. Germline loops: CDR1 SNHLY, CDR2 FYNNEI. The CDR3 runs 14 residues. Trimming took off 0 bases at V and 8 bases at J, with 10 bases between the two ends.

As regards this clone: One end of the junction does not line up with germline, which may come from a read error. This chain uses TRBV4-1 with TRBJ2-7, with 10 bases aligning to TRBD2. Germline CDR1 is MGHRA and CDR2 is YSYEKL. The CDR3 runs to 15 residues. The CDR3 is CASSQASGSSNEQYF. DNA for the CDR3: TGCGCCAGCAGCCAAGCTAGCGGGAGCTCCAACGAGCAGTACTTC.

This rearrangement joins TRBV29-1 to TRBJ1-3; possible D gene TRBD1, 5 bases. Germline V CDR1 and CDR2: SQVTM, ANQGSEA. This CDR3 spans 14 amino acids. V lost 4 bases and J 0 bases, leaving 10 bases between the germline ends. The CDR3 DNA reads as TGCAGCGTTGTAACCGACAGCTCTGGAAACACCATATATTTT. As protein: CSVVTDSSGNTIYF.

The chain uses TRBV19 and TRBJ2-7; a weak D match, TRBD2 (7 bases). The CDR3 totals 17 residues. Deletions cut 3 bases from V and 5 bases from J, with 23 bases between. Looked up from germline, CDR1 is LNHDA and CDR2 is SQIVND (reference sequence). CDR3 amino acids: CASSILGGGTSGDEQYF. The CDR3 DNA reads as TGTGCCAGTAGTATTTTGGGCGGGGGCACCTCTGGGGACGAGCAGTACTTC. The entire variable domain, with the rest obtained from reference TRBV19 and TRBJ2-7, is as follows: DGGITQSPKYLFRKEGQNVTLSCEQNLNHDAMYWYRQDPGQGLRLIYYSQIVNDFQKGDIAEGYSVSREKKESFPLTVTSAQKNPTAFYLCASSILGGGTSGDEQYFGPGTRLTVT.

V usage is TRBV6-6 and J usage is TRBJ1-1, with D possibly being TRBD1 (5 bases). The CDR3 consists of 16 residues. The germline V gene has CDR1 MNHNY and CDR2 SVGAGI (reference sequence). Trimming shortened V by 4 bases and J by 1 base, and 16 bases separated the two germline ends. The CDR3 spells CASSSRFGGSNTEAFF. The CDR3 DNA follows: TGTGCCAGCAGTTCGCGCTTCGGGGGGTCGAACACTGAAGCTTTCTTT.

The chain links TRBV2 to TRBJ2-2, with TRBD2 matching 8 bases. Germline CDR1 SNHLY, CDR2 FYNNEI. V trimming: 7 bases; J trimming: 1 base; junction bases outside the gene matches: 5. This CDR3 has 15 amino acids. The CDR3 reads CASKRLAGNTGELFF. CDR3 nucleotide sequence: TGTGCCAGCAAACGGCTAGCGGGGAACACCGGGGAGCTGTTTTTT. The variable domain in full, with the rest retrieved from reference TRBV2 and TRBJ2-2, is EPEVTQTPSHQVTQMGQEVILRCVPISNHLYFYWYRQILGQKVEFLVSFYNNEISEKSEIFDDQFSVERPDGSNFTLKIRSTKLEDSAMYFCASKRLAGNTGELFFGEGSRLTVL.

This chain uses TRBV6-2 or TRBV6-3 with TRBJ1-2; no reliable D call. The CDR3 spans 13 residues. CDR1 is MNHEY and CDR2 is SVGEGT in the germline V gene. V was shortened by 5 bases and J by 8 bases, with 15 bases between the two germline ends. CDR3 protein: CASSGGGARGYTF. CDR3 nucleotide sequence: TGTGCCAGCAGTGGCGGAGGAGCCCGAGGCTACACCTTC.

This clone has only a few counts. V gene TRBV7-3 combines with J gene TRBJ2-2; no definite D call. Germline V lookup: CDR1 SGHTA, CDR2 FQGTGA. This CDR3 spans 16 amino acids. V was pared by 3 bases and J by 1 base, with 12 bases between. CDR3 DNA sequence: TGTGCCAGCAGCTTTCCAGAGGCGATGAACACCGGGGAGCTGTTTTTT. Its protein is CASSFPEAMNTGELFF.

The rearrangement uses TRBV11-2 and TRBJ2-1; TRBD2 matches at 10 bases. Per the germline V gene, CDR1 is SGHAT and CDR2 is FQNNGV. The CDR3 totals 17 residues. The V segment lost 5 bases and the J segment 3 bases; nucleotides outside the gene matches: 10. This CDR3 is CASSPREREGLYNEQFF. In nucleotides, the CDR3 is TGTGCCAGCAGCCCCCGTGAGCGGGAGGGGCTCTACAATGAGCAGTTCTTC.

This chain connects TRBV19 to TRBJ1-1; D is undetermined. The CDR3 is 14 amino acids. V lost 5 bases to trimming and J lost 3 bases, with 13 bases between them. Germline V CDR1 and CDR2: LNHDA, SQIVND (reference sequence). The CDR3 bases are TGTGCCAGTAGTCCCGGGAGGCGGCACACTGAAGCTTTCTTT. Its translation: CASSPGRRHTEAFF.

This clone turned up a few times. The chain recombines TRBV28 with TRBJ2-1, with D possibly matching TRBD1 (6 bases). The germline gives CDR1 MDHEN, CDR2 SYDVKM. This CDR3 has 12 residues. The V end lost 5 bases, the J end lost 12 bases, and 14 bases lay between the germline ends. DNA of the CDR3: TGTGCCAGCAGTATAGACAGGTTGTCGCAGTTCTTC. Residues: CASSIDRLSQFF.

This chain connects TRBV3-1 (or the pseudogene TRBV3-2) to TRBJ2-3; the match to TRBD2 covers 11 bases. V gave up 1 base and J gave up 0 bases; unmatched junction bases: 12. The V gene's germline CDR1 is LGHDT and CDR2 YNNKEL (reference sequence). The CDR3 spans 20 residues. In DNA form, the CDR3 reads TGTGCCAGCAGCCAAGGGGTAAGGACTAGCGGGTCCCGAAGCACAGATACGCAGTATTTT. Encoded protein: CASSQGVRTSGSRSTDTQYF.

The V call is TRBV2, the J call TRBJ1-1, with D possibly TRBD1 on 5 matching bases. Germline CDR1 SNHLY, CDR2 FYNNEI. This CDR3 is 14 amino acids long. The V end lost 6 bases, the J end lost 3 bases, and 14 bases lay between the germline ends. CDR3 DNA sequence: TGTGCCAGCAGCCCCCTAGGCAGGGACACTGAAGCTTTCTTT. It is translated as CASSPLGRDTEAFF.

This clone has only one observation. The chain links TRBV9 to TRBJ2-1; no firm D call. Germline-derived CDR1 and CDR2 are SGDLS and YYNGEE. CDR3 size: 15 residues. V lost 3 bases and J 7 bases, leaving 17 bases between the germline ends. The CDR3 DNA reads as TGTGCCAGCAGCGAGGCCCCCGGAGCTGCGAATGAGCAGTTCTTC. It encodes CASSEAPGAANEQFF.